The 5 T cell receptor beta chains presented below share a single source sample, sequenced in a study of neoadjuvant anti-PD-1 for oral cavity cancer. Sequencing was performed with immunoSEQ multiplex PCR; in TCRdb, only in-frame clones are kept and a portion is missing. The sample yields approximately 17,000 clones, roughly 60% seen once. The sequencing used PBMCs, collected before nivolumab (anti-PD-1) treatment. These TCRs come from a person between 40 and 85 years old with oral cavity squamous cell carcinoma.

V usage is TRBV14 and J usage is TRBJ1-1; D gene ambiguous. Germline V gene lookup returns CDR1 SGHDN and CDR2 FVKESK. The CDR3 spans 13 residues. V dropped 3 bases and J dropped 6 bases, with 11 bases sitting between them. The CDR3 nucleotides read TGTGCCAGCAGCCATACGAATTTGGCTGAAGCTTTCTTT. As protein: CASSHTNLAEAFF. Drawing the rest from reference TRBV14 and TRBJ1-1, the complete variable domain is EAGVTQFPSHSVIEKGQTVTLRCDPISGHDNLYWYRRVMGKEIKFLLHFVKESKQDESGMPNNRFLAERTGGTYSTLKVQPAELEDSGVYFCASSHTNLAEAFFGQGTRLTVV.

The chain recombines TRBV6-5 with TRBJ2-5, with D tentatively TRBD1 or TRBD2 (5 bases each). Trimming left V 11 bases short and J 4 bases short, with 20 bases between. Germline CDR1 MNHEY, CDR2 SVGAGI. The CDR3 spans 14 residues. The CDR3 bases are TGTGCCGCGCAGGGCTCCCGGGGCGGAGAGACCCAGTACTTC. It yields the protein CAAQGSRGGETQYF.

The chain joins TRBV6-5 to TRBJ1-1; perhaps TRBD1 as D (5 bases). Germline-derived CDR1 and CDR2 are MNHEY and SVGAGI. The ends were cut back, 5 bases at V and 4 bases at J, with 14 bases in the middle. CDR3 length: 14 amino acids. The CDR3 spells CASSPGGRVTEAFF. For the CDR3, the DNA is TGTGCCAGCAGTCCCGGGGGGAGGGTCACTGAAGCTTTCTTT.

J is TRBJ1-2 and V is TRBV9; maybe TRBD1 (6 bases). This CDR3 contains 15 residues. The V end was cut by 0 bases, the J end by 5 bases, with 14 bases between. CDR1 SGDLS and CDR2 YYNGEE come from the germline V gene. CDR3 in amino acids: CASSVATDSNYGYTF. As DNA, the CDR3 is TGTGCCAGCAGCGTAGCTACGGACAGTAATTATGGCTACACCTTC. The variable domain in full, with the rest retrieved from reference TRBV9 and TRBJ1-2, is DSGVTQTPKHLITATGQRVTLRCSPRSGDLSVYWYQQSLDQGLQFLIQYYNGEERAKGNILERFSAQQFPDLHSELNLSSLELGDSALYFCASSVATDSNYGYTFGSGTRLTVV.

This clone was observed a handful of times. The chain uses TRBV5-5 and TRBJ1-1; D call uncertain. The germline gives CDR1 SGHKS, CDR2 YYEKEE (reference sequence). This CDR3 is 15 amino acids long. Between the trimmed V and J ends, which lost 0 bases and 0 bases, there was a span of 9 bases. The CDR3 spells CASSLAPSMNTEAFF. Here the CDR3 DNA reads TGTGCCAGCAGCTTGGCTCCGTCCATGAACACTGAAGCTTTCTTT.